This T cell receptor (beta chain) was captured by sequencing in a study of shared T cell receptors in the human thymus. Sequencing used immunoSEQ multiplex PCR; TCRdb keeps in-frame clones, though not all of them. Counted here are hundreds of thousands of clones, about 87% occurring once; the ten biggest clones make up roughly 0.0094%. This clone has more than one count but fewer than ten. The same sample was also studied in work on human thymus T cells. Turning to that study: The donor group consisted of healthy Finnish infants who were having corrective surgery for congenital heart defects.

What was sequenced was thymocytes. The receptor was derived from a boy under two years old with a congenital heart defect.

The CDR3 DNA follows: TGCGCCAGCAGCCAAGATGGGTATGGGCAAATCAAAAACATTCAGTACTTC. Amino acid sequence: CASSQDGYGQIKNIQYF. The gene calls are TRBV4-3 and TRBJ2-4; D remains unclear. Germline loops: CDR1 LGHNA, CDR2 YSLEER. The CDR3 is 17 amino acids. V shed 0 bases and J shed 3 bases, with 15 bases lying between them.